The rows below give T cell receptor beta chains drawn from one sample of a study of chemoradiotherapy in HPV16-positive cancers. TCRdb keeps only in-frame clones here, not all; method: immunoSEQ multiplex PCR. This sample carries about 9,200 clones, 75% of them seen once, and the ten largest clones take around 40%. Sequenced here: tumor tissue, sampled from a patient who underwent chemoradiotherapy. The receptors were gathered from a human donor with HPV-associated anogenital cancer. Both conserved end residues are part of each CDR3. The D gene is left open where the match is weak. Size tells how often a clone was seen (once, few, many) or the class of an expanded clone, and some rows leave it out.

d_call	j_call	v_call	clone_size	cdr3_nt	cdr3_aa
.	TRBJ1-4	TRBV30	.	TGTGCTCTCTCGGCGGGGCCAACTGAAAAACTGTTTTTT	CALSAGPTEKLFF
.	TRBJ2-2	TRBV9	.	TGTGCCAGCAGCGTAGAACAGGGAGGCACCGGGGAGCTGTTTTTT	CASSVEQGGTGELFF
.	TRBJ2-5	TRBV4-3	.	TGCGCCAGCAGCCAACCCAACGAGGGGGAGACCCAGTACTTC	CASSQPNEGETQYF
TRBD2	TRBJ2-7	TRBV5-1	once	TGCGCCAGCAGCTTGGCTAGCGGGACCCCCTACGAGCAGTACTTC	CASSLASGTPYEQYF
.	TRBJ2-7	TRBV7-8	.	TGTGCCAGCAGGGTAGGACGGTGGGGTGACGAGCAGTACTTC	CASRVGRWGDEQYF
.	TRBJ1-2	TRBV7-9	.	TGTGCCAGCAGCTTCATTTCCCAATCCCTAGGCTACACCTTC	CASSFISQSLGYTF
TRBD1	TRBJ1-2	TRBV7-2	.	TGTGCCAGCAGCCCGGGGACAGGACTACGGGGGGGCTACACCTTC	CASSPGTGLRGGYTF
.	TRBJ1-1	TRBV30	.	TGTGCCTGGAGTCCCATCCCTGGACAGAGCTACACTGAAGCTTTCTTT	CAWSPIPGQSYTEAFF
.	TRBJ1-2	TRBV14	.	TGTGCCAGCAGCCCAACCAGGGGAAATGGCTACACCTTC	CASSPTRGNGYTF
TRBD1	TRBJ1-2	TRBV6-6	.	TGTGCCAGCAGTTATTTGTTTGGGACAGGGAGGGGTGGCTACACCTTC	CASSYLFGTGRGGYTF
TRBD1	TRBJ2-5	TRBV30	few	TGTGCCTGGAAATCGACAGGGGGCGGGGAGACCCAGTACTTC	CAWKSTGGGETQYF
.	TRBJ1-2	TRBV7-3	.	TGTGCCAGCAGCCCCGCCGCTAACTATGGCTACACCTTC	CASSPAANYGYTF
TRBD2	TRBJ2-4	TRBV25-1	.	TGTGCCAGCGAATCCCGCGGTAGCGGGGGTAAAAACATTCAGTACTTC	CASESRGSGGKNIQYF
TRBD1	TRBJ1-5	TRBV7-2	few	TGTGCCAGCAGCCCTAACCACAGGGGTAATCAGCCCCAGCATTTT	CASSPNHRGNQPQHF
.	TRBJ1-6	TRBV5-4	.	TGTGCCAGCAGCTCCGGGACGCAAAATTCACCCCTCCACTTT	CASSSGTQNSPLHF
TRBD2	TRBJ2-1	TRBV10-3	.	TGTGCCATCAGTGAGGGCGGGGGGGCGTCAGAGCAGTTCTTC	CAISEGGGASEQFF
.	TRBJ2-3	TRBV7-3	.	TGTGCCAGCAGCTCGGAACTCTTGACGGATACGCAGTATTTT	CASSSELLTDTQYF
.	TRBJ2-3	TRBV6-5	.	TGTGCCAGCAGGTCACAGGGCACGACAGATACGCAGTATTTT	CASRSQGTTDTQYF
.	TRBJ1-2	TRBV6-6	once	TGTGCCAGCCTACAAATACAGCGCTATACTGTTTATGGCTACACCTTC	CASLQIQRYTVYGYTF
.	TRBJ1-2	TRBV11-3	.	TGTGCCAGCAGCTTAGGGAGAGGCTACACCTTC	CASSLGRGYTF
TRBD1	TRBJ1-2	TRBV6-1	.	TGTGCCAGCAGTGCAGGACAGGGGGCTATATCGGGTGGCTACACCTTC	CASSAGQGAISGGYTF
TRBD2	TRBJ2-1	TRBV19	once	TGTGCCAGTAGTATAGAGGGACTAGCAGCTCTCAATGAGCAGTTCTTC	CASSIEGLAALNEQFF
.	TRBJ2-3	TRBV7-2	.	TGTGCCAGCAGCTTAGGAGCTAGCTCGCCAGATACGCAGTATTTT	CASSLGASSPDTQYF
TRBD1	TRBJ1-2	TRBV6-1	few	TGTGCCAGCAGGAGACAGGGCTATGGCTACACCTTC	CASRRQGYGYTF
.	TRBJ2-3	TRBV7-8	.	TGTGCCAGCAGCTCGTTAGGGGGCACAGATACGCAGTATTTT	CASSSLGGTDTQYF
.	TRBJ1-5	TRBV5-5	.	TGTGCCAGCAGCTTGGATGCAGGAGGTACAGAGCCCCAGCATTTT	CASSLDAGGTEPQHF
.	TRBJ2-2	TRBV10-3	once	TGTGCCATCAGTGAGCTCAGCAACACCGGGGAGCTGTTTTTT	CAISELSNTGELFF
.	TRBJ1-2	TRBV19	.	TGTGCCAGTAGTCGTCCTCAGGGGAAGTCTGGCTACACCTTC	CASSRPQGKSGYTF
TRBD1	TRBJ2-5	TRBV2	.	TGTGCCAGCAGCACCGGGACAGGGGGGAAGGAGACCCAGTACTTC	CASSTGTGGKETQYF